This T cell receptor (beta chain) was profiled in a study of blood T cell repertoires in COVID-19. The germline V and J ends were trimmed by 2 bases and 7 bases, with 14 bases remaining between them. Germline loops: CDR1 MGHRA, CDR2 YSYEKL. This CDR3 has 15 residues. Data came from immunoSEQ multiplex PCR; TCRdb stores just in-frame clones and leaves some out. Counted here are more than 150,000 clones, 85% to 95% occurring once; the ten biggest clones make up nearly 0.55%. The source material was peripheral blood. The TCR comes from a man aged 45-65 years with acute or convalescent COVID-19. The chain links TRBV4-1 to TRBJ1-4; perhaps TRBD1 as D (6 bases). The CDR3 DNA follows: TGCGCCAGCAGCCAACCCGGGGGGCTCGCTGAAAAACTGTTTTTT. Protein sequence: CASSQPGGLAEKLFF.